A selection of T cell receptor beta chains follows, all from one sample in a study of cytomegalovirus exposure and HLA in healthy donors. Assay: immunoSEQ multiplex PCR; the TCRdb copy retains only in-frame clones and omits some. The sample holds over 50,000 clones; approximately 80% are singletons and the top ten take approximately 2.3%. Sequenced material: PBMCs. The origin of the receptors is a female donor in good health and CMV-seronegative. The CDR3 runs from the conserved cysteine through the conserved F or W. Fields, in order: clone size, D gene, V gene, J gene, CDR3 DNA, CDR3 protein. The D gene is left open where the match is weak. Not all rows give a size; the values are once, few, many and, for expanded clones, a class.

few	-	TRBV6-1	TRBJ2-5	TGTGCCAGCAGTGAGGGAGGGGGGGCCGGACAGACCCAGTACTTC	CASSEGGGAGQTQYF
-	-	TRBV5-8	TRBJ2-1	TGTGCCAGCAGTTTCGACAGGTTAAATGAGCAGTTCTTC	CASSFDRLNEQFF
-	TRBD1	TRBV4-2	TRBJ1-4	TGTGCCAGCAGCCAAGGAATCGACAGGGTTGGGGAAAAACTGTTTTTT	CASSQGIDRVGEKLFF
-	TRBD1	TRBV15	TRBJ2-5	TGTGCCACCAGCAGAGCGGCCGGGACAGGGGCCGAGACCCAGTACTTC	CATSRAAGTGAETQYF
-	-	TRBV27	TRBJ2-1	TGTGCCAGCAGTCCCTCTAAGTTGGATGAGCAGTTCTTC	CASSPSKLDEQFF
-	-	TRBV19	TRBJ1-1	TGTGCCAGTAGTATGTGGGGGCTCGATGAAGCTTTCTTT	CASSMWGLDEAFF
-	TRBD2	TRBV28	TRBJ2-5	TGTGCCAGCAGTTTATGGGGACTAGCTAAAGAGACCCAGTACTTC	CASSLWGLAKETQYF
-	-	TRBV4-2	TRBJ2-7	TGTGCCAGCAGCCAAGGGCCCGCAACCTACGAGCAGTACTTC	CASSQGPATYEQYF
few	-	TRBV5-1	TRBJ1-1	TGCGCCAGCACAAAGGGGGATCTCGGGACTGAAGCTTTCTTT	CASTKGDLGTEAFF
-	TRBD1	TRBV7-2	TRBJ1-2	TGTGCCAGCAGCTTACCGGGACAGGTTGGCGGCTACACCTTC	CASSLPGQVGGYTF
-	-	TRBV7-7	TRBJ2-5	TGTGCTAGCAGCTTAGGGGAGCTAGAGACCCAGTACTTC	CASSLGELETQYF
medium-sized	TRBD1	TRBV6-6	TRBJ2-3	TGTGCCAGCAGTTTGGAGGCGGGACAGGGGACAGATACGCAGTATTTT	CASSLEAGQGTDTQYF
-	-	TRBV20-1	TRBJ2-5	TGCAGTGTAAGCGAGGTAGAGACCCAGTACTTC	CSVSEVETQYF
-	TRBD2	TRBV5-4	TRBJ2-5	TGTGCCAGCAGCTTGGGGTTAGCGGGGGAGACCCAGTACTTC	CASSLGLAGETQYF
once	-	TRBV28	TRBJ2-2	TGTGCCAGCAGTCGCGCCGGGACAACGAACACCGGGGAGCTGTTTTTT	CASSRAGTTNTGELFF
once	TRBD2	TRBV5-1	TRBJ2-3	TGCGCCAGCAGCTTGCGGCTAGCGGGGTACACAGATACGCAGTATTTT	CASSLRLAGYTDTQYF
-	-	TRBV14	TRBJ2-5	TGTGCCAGCAGCCAAGACACCTGGACAGATTCAAGGACCCAGTACTTC	CASSQDTWTDSRTQYF
-	-	TRBV5-6	TRBJ1-5	TGTGCCAGCAGCTTGCTACAGAGCAATCAGCCCCAGCATTTT	CASSLLQSNQPQHF
once	-	TRBV9	TRBJ1-2	TGTGCCAGCAGCGTAGACGCCAGGGGACCTGGCTACACCTTC	CASSVDARGPGYTF
-	-	TRBV7-9	TRBJ1-5	TGTGCCAGCAGCACCTCCGGTAGCAATCAGCCCCAGCATTTT	CASSTSGSNQPQHF
-	TRBD1	TRBV19	TRBJ1-5	TGTGCCAGTAGTATAGGAGGAGGACAGGGAAGTCAGCCCCAGCATTTT	CASSIGGGQGSQPQHF
-	-	TRBV19	TRBJ1-2	TGTGCCAGTAGTCCCACAGGCAACTATGGCTACACCTTC	CASSPTGNYGYTF
-	-	TRBV19	TRBJ1-1	TGTGCCAGTAGTATAGATCGTCGGGGGGCGAGCACTGAAGCTTTCTTT	CASSIDRRGASTEAFF
-	TRBD2	TRBV5-1	TRBJ2-1	TGCGCCAGCAGCCCCATGCCGACTAGCGGGGGATACAATGAGCAGTTCTTC	CASSPMPTSGGYNEQFF
-	-	TRBV6-1	TRBJ1-1	TGTGCCAGCAGTGTCTCGAGTTGGGGCATGAACACTGAAGCTTTCTTT	CASSVSSWGMNTEAFF
-	TRBD1	TRBV19	TRBJ1-5	TGTGCCAGTAGTTCCGGGACAGGGACGTATCAGCCCCAGCATTTT	CASSSGTGTYQPQHF
-	-	TRBV5-1	TRBJ2-3	TGCGCCAGCAGCTTGGGAAAAGGCGGTGGCACAGATACGCAGTATTTT	CASSLGKGGGTDTQYF
-	TRBD2	TRBV28	TRBJ2-3	TGTGCCAGCAATCAGAGACTAGCGGGAACAGATACGCAGTATTTT	CASNQRLAGTDTQYF
-	TRBD1	TRBV7-2	TRBJ2-7	TGTGCCAGCAGCTTCGGACAGGGGGGTACAAAAAACTACGAGCAGTACTTC	CASSFGQGGTKNYEQYF
few	-	TRBV4-1	TRBJ2-7	TGCGCCAGCAGCCTCTCCGCGGTAGCGGCTTACGAGCAGTACTTC	CASSLSAVAAYEQYF
-	TRBD2	TRBV5-4	TRBJ2-3	TGTGCCAGCAGCCTGGGACTAGCGGGGGTCAGCACAGATACGCAGTATTTT	CASSLGLAGVSTDTQYF
-	TRBD1	TRBV11-2	TRBJ1-2	TGTGCCAGCAGCGCCTTACAGGGGGCTGGGATTTATGGCTACACCTTC	CASSALQGAGIYGYTF
-	-	TRBV19	TRBJ2-6	TGTGCCACAAACAGGGAGCGAGGGGCCAACGTCCTGACTTTC	CATNRERGANVLTF
-	-	TRBV5-5	TRBJ2-7	TGTGCCAGCAGTTCCATGACAGGTTCCTACGAGCAGTACTTC	CASSSMTGSYEQYF
-	-	TRBV9	TRBJ2-2	TGTGCCAGCAGCGTAGAGGAGAGAACCGGGGAGCTGTTTTTT	CASSVEERTGELFF
once	-	TRBV7-5	TRBJ2-5	TGTGCCAGAACGGGTTTAATGGTACGAGAGACCCAGTACTTC	CARTGLMVRETQYF
-	TRBD2	TRBV5-1	TRBJ2-5	TGCGCCAGCAGCTTGGTCCTAGCGGAAGAGACCCAGTACTTC	CASSLVLAEETQYF
-	-	TRBV7-3	TRBJ1-1	TGTGCCAGCAGCTTAAACGGAATTCTTGGAGGGGACACTGAAGCTTTCTTT	CASSLNGILGGDTEAFF
-	-	TRBV18	TRBJ2-7	TGTGCCAGCTCAACAGACAATACCTACGAGCAGTACTTC	CASSTDNTYEQYF
few	-	TRBV11-2	TRBJ2-1	TGTGCCAGCAGCTTGGAGGGGGCGGGTGAGCAGTTCTTC	CASSLEGAGEQFF
-	TRBD1	TRBV7-2	TRBJ1-2	TGTGCCAGCAGCTTTGACCCGGGGTGGGACAGATATGGCTACACCTTC	CASSFDPGWDRYGYTF
few	-	TRBV11-1	TRBJ2-7	TGTGCCAGCAGCTTATCAGGGTTCGCGTACGAGCAGTACTTC	CASSLSGFAYEQYF
-	-	TRBV6-4	TRBJ2-3	TGTGCCAGCAGTGAATCAGGCGATAGCACAGATACGCAGTATTTT	CASSESGDSTDTQYF
-	TRBD1	TRBV9	TRBJ2-7	TGTGCCAGCAGCCCAACGACAGGGAAGAAAGGCGAGCAGTACTTC	CASSPTTGKKGEQYF
-	-	TRBV9	TRBJ1-4	TGTGCCAGCAGCGTCTCGAGTGCAACTAATGAAAAACTGTTTTTT	CASSVSSATNEKLFF